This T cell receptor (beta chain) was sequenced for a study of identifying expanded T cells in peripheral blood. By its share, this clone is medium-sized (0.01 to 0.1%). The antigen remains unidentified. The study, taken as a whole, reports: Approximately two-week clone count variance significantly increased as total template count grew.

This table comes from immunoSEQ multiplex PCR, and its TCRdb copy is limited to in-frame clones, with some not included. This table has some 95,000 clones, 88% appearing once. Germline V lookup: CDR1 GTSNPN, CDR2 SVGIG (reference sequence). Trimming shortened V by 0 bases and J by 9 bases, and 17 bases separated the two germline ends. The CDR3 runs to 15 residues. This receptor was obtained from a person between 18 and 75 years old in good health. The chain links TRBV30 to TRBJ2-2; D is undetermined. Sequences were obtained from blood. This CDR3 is CAWSVAPDSVRELFF. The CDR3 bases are TGTGCCTGGAGTGTAGCCCCTGACTCTGTGAGGGAGCTGTTTTTT.